The clone carrying this T cell receptor beta chain was recorded at least ten times. The data originate from a study of early T cells in non-severe SARS-CoV-2 infection. In TCRdb, the 5' RACE reads were re-called with MiXCR into one record per CDR3 protein. The profile shows 98,000 or so distinct CDR3 sequences, roughly 11% of them singletons. The CDR3 sequence is 15 residues long. Looked up from germline, CDR1 is MNHEY and CDR2 is SVGEGT. The ends were cut back, 0 bases at V and 0 bases at J, with 6 bases in the middle. The rearrangement joins TRBV6-2 or TRBV6-3 to TRBJ1-5; D unresolved. The sequenced sample consisted of whole blood. The TCR was taken from an adult who was a healthcare worker with PCR-confirmed SARS-CoV-2 infection or an uninfected control (not recorded which). CDR3 loop: CASSYSPISNQPQHF. In nucleotides, the CDR3 is TGTGCCAGCAGTTACTCGCCGATTAGCAATCAGCCCCAGCATTTT.